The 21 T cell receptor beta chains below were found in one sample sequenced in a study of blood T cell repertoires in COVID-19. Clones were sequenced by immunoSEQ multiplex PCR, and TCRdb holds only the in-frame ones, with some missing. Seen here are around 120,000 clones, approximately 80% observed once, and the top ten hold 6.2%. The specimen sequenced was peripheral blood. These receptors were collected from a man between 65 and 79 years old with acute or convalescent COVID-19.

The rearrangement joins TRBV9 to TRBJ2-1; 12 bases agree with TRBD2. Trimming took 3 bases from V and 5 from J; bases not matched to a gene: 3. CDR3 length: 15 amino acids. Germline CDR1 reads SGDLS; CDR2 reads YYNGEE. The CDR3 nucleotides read TGTGCCAGCAGCGCTAGCGGGAGGGCAGACAATGAGCAGTTCTTC. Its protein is CASSASGRADNEQFF.

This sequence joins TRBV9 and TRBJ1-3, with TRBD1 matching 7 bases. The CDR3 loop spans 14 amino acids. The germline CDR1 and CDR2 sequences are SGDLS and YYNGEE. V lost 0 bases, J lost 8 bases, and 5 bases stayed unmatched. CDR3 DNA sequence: TGTGCCAGCAGCGTAGTCGGCAGGGGGGACACCATATATTTT. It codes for CASSVVGRGDTIYF.

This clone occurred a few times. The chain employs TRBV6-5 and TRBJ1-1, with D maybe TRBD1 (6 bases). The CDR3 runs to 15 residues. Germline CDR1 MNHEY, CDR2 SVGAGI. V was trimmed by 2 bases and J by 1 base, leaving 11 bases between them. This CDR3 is CASSYHIQGNTEAFF. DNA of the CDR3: TGTGCCAGCAGTTACCATATACAGGGGAACACTGAAGCTTTCTTT.

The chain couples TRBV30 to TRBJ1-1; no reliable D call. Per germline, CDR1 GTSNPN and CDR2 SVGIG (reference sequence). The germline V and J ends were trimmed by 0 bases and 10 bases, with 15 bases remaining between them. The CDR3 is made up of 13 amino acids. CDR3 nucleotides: TGTGCCTGGAGTGTTAATGAGAGAAGAGGAGCTTTCTTT. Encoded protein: CAWSVNERRGAFF. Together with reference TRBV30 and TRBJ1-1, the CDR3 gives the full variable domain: SQTIHQWPATLVQPVGSPLSLECTVEGTSNPNLYWYRQAAGRGLQLLFYSVGIGQISSEVPQNLSASRPQDRQFILSSKKLLLSDSGFYLCAWSVNERRGAFFGQGTRLTVV.

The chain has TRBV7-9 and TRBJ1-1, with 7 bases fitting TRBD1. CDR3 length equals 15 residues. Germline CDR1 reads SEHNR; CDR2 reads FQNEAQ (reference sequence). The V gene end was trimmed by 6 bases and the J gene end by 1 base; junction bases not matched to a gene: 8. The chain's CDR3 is CASSPQGVQNTEAFF. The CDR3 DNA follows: TGTGCCAGCAGTCCTCAGGGGGTCCAGAACACTGAAGCTTTCTTT.

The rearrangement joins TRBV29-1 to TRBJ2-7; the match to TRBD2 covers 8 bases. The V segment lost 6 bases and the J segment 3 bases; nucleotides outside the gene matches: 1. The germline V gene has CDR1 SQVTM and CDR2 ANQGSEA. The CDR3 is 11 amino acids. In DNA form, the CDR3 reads TGCAGCGTCGGGACTAGCTACGAGCAGTACTTC. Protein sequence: CSVGTSYEQYF.

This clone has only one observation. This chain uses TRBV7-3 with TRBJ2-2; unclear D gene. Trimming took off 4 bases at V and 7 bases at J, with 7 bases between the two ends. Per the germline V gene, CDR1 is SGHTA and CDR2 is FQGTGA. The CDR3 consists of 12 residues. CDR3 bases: TGTGCCAGCAGCTCCTATAGCGGGGAGCTGTTTTTT. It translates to CASSSYSGELFF.

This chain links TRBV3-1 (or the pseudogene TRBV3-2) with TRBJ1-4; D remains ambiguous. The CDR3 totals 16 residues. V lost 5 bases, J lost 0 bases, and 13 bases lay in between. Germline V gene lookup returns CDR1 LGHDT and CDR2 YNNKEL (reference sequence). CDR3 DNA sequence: TGTGCCAGCAGCTCAAGAGGCCGTACAACTAATGAAAAACTGTTTTTT. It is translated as CASSSRGRTTNEKLFF.

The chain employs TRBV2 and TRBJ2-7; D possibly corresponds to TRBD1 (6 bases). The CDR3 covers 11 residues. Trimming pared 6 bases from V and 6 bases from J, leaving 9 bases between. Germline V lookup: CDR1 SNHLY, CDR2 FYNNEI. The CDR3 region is CASRQGREQYF. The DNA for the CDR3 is TGTGCCAGCAGACAGGGCCGCGAGCAGTACTTC.

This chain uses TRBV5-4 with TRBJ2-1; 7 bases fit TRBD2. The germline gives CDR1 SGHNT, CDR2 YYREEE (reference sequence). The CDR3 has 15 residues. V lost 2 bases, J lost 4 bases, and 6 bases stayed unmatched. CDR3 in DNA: TGTGCCAGCAGCTTAGCGGGGAGAAAATACAATGAGCAGTTCTTC. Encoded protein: CASSLAGRKYNEQFF.

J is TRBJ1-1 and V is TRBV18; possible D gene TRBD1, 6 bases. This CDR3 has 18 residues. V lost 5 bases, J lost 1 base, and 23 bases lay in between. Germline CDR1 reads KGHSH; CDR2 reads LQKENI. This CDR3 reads CASSASGAGQGGNTEAFF. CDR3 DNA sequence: TGTGCCAGCTCAGCTTCTGGGGCAGGACAAGGGGGGAACACTGAAGCTTTCTTT.

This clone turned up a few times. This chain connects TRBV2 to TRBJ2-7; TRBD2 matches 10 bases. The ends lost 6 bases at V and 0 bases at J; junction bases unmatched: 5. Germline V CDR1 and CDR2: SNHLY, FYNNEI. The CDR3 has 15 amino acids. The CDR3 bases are TGTGCCAGCAGAGAGCGGGGGGGAAGCTCCTACGAGCAGTACTTC. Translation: CASRERGGSSYEQYF.

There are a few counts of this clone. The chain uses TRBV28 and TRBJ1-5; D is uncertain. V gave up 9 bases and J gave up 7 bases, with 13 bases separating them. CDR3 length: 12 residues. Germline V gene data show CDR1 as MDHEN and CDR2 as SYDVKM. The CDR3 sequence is CASTGRYQPQHF. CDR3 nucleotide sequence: TGTGCCAGTACGGGTAGGTACCAGCCCCAGCATTTT.

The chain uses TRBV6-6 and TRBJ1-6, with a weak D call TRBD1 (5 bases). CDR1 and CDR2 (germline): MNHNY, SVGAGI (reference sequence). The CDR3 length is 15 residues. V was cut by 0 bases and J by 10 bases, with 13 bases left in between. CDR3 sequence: CASSYSRQFGSPLHF. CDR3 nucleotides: TGTGCCAGCAGTTACTCGCGACAGTTCGGGTCACCCCTCCACTTT.

The CDR3 DNA is TGTGCCAGCAATAAACTCGGACTCGGGCGAAACTACGAGCAGTACTTC. Residues: CASNKLGLGRNYEQYF. The chain links TRBV28 to TRBJ2-7; the D gene is possibly TRBD2 (5 bases). V lost 7 bases and J lost 3, with 22 bases in between. This CDR3 is built from 16 residues. Germline lookup yields CDR1 MDHEN and CDR2 SYDVKM.

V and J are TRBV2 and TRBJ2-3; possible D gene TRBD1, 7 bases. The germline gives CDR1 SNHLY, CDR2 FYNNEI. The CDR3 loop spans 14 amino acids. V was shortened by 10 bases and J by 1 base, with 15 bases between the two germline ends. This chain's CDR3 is CAILGGGRTDTQYF. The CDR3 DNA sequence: TGTGCCATCCTAGGAGGGGGCCGCACAGATACGCAGTATTTT.

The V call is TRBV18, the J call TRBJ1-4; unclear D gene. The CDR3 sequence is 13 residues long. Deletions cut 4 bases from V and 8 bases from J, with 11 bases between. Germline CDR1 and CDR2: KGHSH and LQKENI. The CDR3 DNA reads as TGTGCCAGCTCACTTTTATCGGGAGAAAAACTGTTTTTT. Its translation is CASSLLSGEKLFF.

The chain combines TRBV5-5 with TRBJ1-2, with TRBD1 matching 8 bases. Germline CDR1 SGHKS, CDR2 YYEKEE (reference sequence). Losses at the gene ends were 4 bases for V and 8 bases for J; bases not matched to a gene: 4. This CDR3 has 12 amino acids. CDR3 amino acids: CASSADRVGYTF. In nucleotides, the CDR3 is TGTGCCAGCAGCGCGGACAGGGTGGGCTACACCTTC. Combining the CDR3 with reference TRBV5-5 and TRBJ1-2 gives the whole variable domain DAGVTQSPTHLIKTRGQQVTLRCSPISGHKSVSWYQQVLGQGPQFIFQYYEKEERGRGNFPDRFSARQFPNYSSELNVNALLLGDSALYLCASSADRVGYTFGSGTRLTVV.

CDR3 in amino acids: CAISESQDRGYSNQPQHF. CDR3 nucleotides: TGTGCCATCAGTGAGTCGCAGGACAGGGGATATAGCAATCAGCCCCAGCATTTT. The chain couples TRBV10-3 to TRBJ1-5, with TRBD1 identical over 9 bases. The CDR3 spans 18 residues. Germline CDR1 ENHRY, CDR2 SYGVKD. The V gene end was trimmed by 0 bases and the J gene end by 0 bases; junction bases not matched to a gene: 6.

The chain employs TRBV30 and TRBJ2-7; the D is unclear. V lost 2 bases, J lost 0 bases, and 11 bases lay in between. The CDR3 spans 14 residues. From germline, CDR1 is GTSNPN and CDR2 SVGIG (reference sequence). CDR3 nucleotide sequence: TGTGCCTGGAGTCCCCCATGGGCCTCCTACGAGCAGTACTTC. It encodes CAWSPPWASYEQYF.

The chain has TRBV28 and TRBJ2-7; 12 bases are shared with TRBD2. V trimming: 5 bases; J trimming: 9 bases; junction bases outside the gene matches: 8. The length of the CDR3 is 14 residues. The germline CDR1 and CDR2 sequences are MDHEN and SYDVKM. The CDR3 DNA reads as TGTGCCAGCAGTCCCGAGACTAGCGGGAGTAGGCAGTACTTC. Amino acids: CASSPETSGSRQYF.